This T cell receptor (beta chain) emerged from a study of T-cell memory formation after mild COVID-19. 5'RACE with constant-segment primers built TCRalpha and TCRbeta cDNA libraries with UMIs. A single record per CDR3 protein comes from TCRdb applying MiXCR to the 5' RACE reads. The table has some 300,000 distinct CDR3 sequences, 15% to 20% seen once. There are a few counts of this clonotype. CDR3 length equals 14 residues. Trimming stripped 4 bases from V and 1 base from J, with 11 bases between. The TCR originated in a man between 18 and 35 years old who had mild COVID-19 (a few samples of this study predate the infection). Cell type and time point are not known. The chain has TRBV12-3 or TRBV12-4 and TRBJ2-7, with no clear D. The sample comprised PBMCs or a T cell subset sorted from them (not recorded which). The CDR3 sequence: CASSYSTESYEQYF. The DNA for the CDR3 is TGTGCCAGCAGTTACTCTACAGAGTCCTACGAGCAGTACTTC.